Below, 13 T cell receptor beta chains from the same sample are listed, as sequenced in a study of tumor and adjacent non-tumor tissue in lung cancer. No cell sorting was done before RNA was extracted from the tissue. The normal lung tissue was taken more than 3 cm from the tumor edge. The library came from three nested PCR rounds adapted from ARM-PCR protocols. In TCRdb, the multiplex PCR reads were re-called with MiXCR into one record per CDR3 protein. Among roughly 82,000 distinct CDR3 sequences listed, more than 65% were seen once. The sequencing input was distant non-tumor lung tissue. The source is a woman aged 45-59 years with non-small cell lung cancer.

Points on this clonotype: The junction differs from germline at one of its ends, possibly a read error. This rearrangement joins TRBV11-1 to TRBJ2-5; 8 bases are shared with TRBD1. The CDR3 covers 12 residues. CDR1 SGHAT and CDR2 FQDESV come from the germline V gene (reference sequence). The CDR3 DNA is TGTGCCGGCAGCTCGGCGGGACAGGACCAGTACTTC. Translated, it gives CAGSSAGQDQYF.

This chain uses TRBV14 with TRBJ1-2; 8 nucleotides agree with TRBD1. Germline V lookup: CDR1 SGHDN, CDR2 FVKESK. J was trimmed by 3 bases and V by 4 bases; bases with no gene match: 7. The CDR3 is 15 residues long. The CDR3 loop reads CASSRGDRWYYGYTF. The DNA of the CDR3 is TGTGCCAGCAGCCGAGGGGACAGGTGGTACTATGGCTACACCTTC.

Concerning this clonotype itself: A much larger clone differs by one base, so this may be a read error. V is TRBV28 and J is TRBJ2-5; D might be TRBD1 or TRBD2, each matching 5 bases. The DNA end is a closer match to TRBJ2-1, so the J assignment may be wrong. The CDR3 totals 14 residues. CDR1 is MDHEN and CDR2 is SYDVKM in the germline V gene. The CDR3 bases are TGTGCCAGCAGTCCTCCCACGGGGCAGGAGACCCAGTTCTTC. Translation gives CASSPPTGQETQFF.

The chain employs TRBV29-1 and TRBJ1-1; D possibly corresponds to TRBD1 (5 bases). CDR3 length: 12 amino acids. V was shortened by 3 bases and J by 1 base, with 6 bases between the two germline ends. Germline V CDR1 and CDR2: SQVTM, ANQGSEA. In nucleotides, the CDR3 is TGCAGCGTTGAGGGGCGGAACACTGAAGCTTTCTTT. Translated: CSVEGRNTEAFF. The variable domain in full, completed from reference TRBV29-1 and TRBJ1-1, reads SAVISQKPSRDICQRGTSLTIQCQVDSQVTMMFWYRQQPGQSLTLIATANQGSEATYESGFVIDKFPISRPNLTFSTLTVSNMSPEDSSIYLCSVEGRNTEAFFGQGTRLTVV.

Concerning this clonotype itself: Possible read error: a much larger clone is one base away. The chain recombines TRBV5-4 with TRBJ1-1, with unresolved D. Germline assignment: CDR1 SGHNT and CDR2 YYREEE (reference sequence). The CDR3 length is 12 residues. CDR3 in DNA: TGTGCCAGCAGCCGGACGGGCACTGGAGCTTTCTTT. Translated: CASSRTGTGAFF. Full variable domain (outside the CDR3, taken from reference TRBV5-4 and TRBJ1-1): ETGVTQSPTHLIKTRGQQVTLRCSSQSGHNTVSWYQQALGQGPQFIFQYYREEENGRGNFPPRFSGLQFPNYSSELNVNALELDDSALYLCASSRTGTGAFFGQGTRLTVV.

In the case of this clonotype: The conserved final phenylalanine or tryptophan is absent from the CDR3, which likely points to a read error. The rearrangement links TRBV5-1 to TRBJ2-7; TRBD1 aligns across 9 bases. Germline CDR1 SGHRS, CDR2 YFSETQ. The CDR3 runs 15 residues. Written as DNA, the CDR3 is TGCACCAGCAGCTTGACCGGGACAGGGCAAAACGAGCAGTACTTA. Encoded protein: CTSSLTGTGQNEQYL.

Remarks on this clonotype: This sequence may be a read error, since a much larger clone differs from it by one base. Here the CDR3 DNA reads TGTGCCAGCGGTCCGGGGGACACTGAAGCTTTCTTT. Amino acid sequence: CASGPGDTEAFF. The rearrangement uses TRBV12-3 or TRBV12-4 and TRBJ1-1, with a tentative D call TRBD1 (5 bases). The CDR3 length is 12 residues. V dropped 8 bases and J dropped 3 bases, with 10 bases sitting between them.

For this clonotype: A read error may produce the germline difference seen at one junction end. The V and J genes are TRBV11-2 and TRBJ2-7; 7 positions agree with TRBD1. Germline CDR1 SGHAT, CDR2 FQNNGV. The CDR3 covers 14 residues. CDR3 DNA sequence: TGTGGCAGCAACTTAGTTTGGGACAGCTACGAGCAGTACTTC. This gives the protein CGSNLVWDSYEQYF.

Notes on this clonotype: One end of the junction does not line up with germline, which may come from a read error. The CDR3, as DNA: TGTGGCAGCAGCCACCTACACGGACTACCTACAGATACGCAGTATTTT. This encodes CGSSHLHGLPTDTQYF. The rearrangement uses TRBV5-5 and TRBJ2-3; TRBD2 is a possible D gene (6 bases). Germline CDR1 and CDR2: SGHKS and YYEKEE (reference sequence). This CDR3 spans 16 amino acids.

Worth noting for this clonotype: It is likely a read error, because the conserved phenylalanine at the end of the CDR3 is missing. The gene calls are TRBV6-1 and TRBJ1-5, with 7 positions matching TRBD1. V lost 9 bases, J lost 6 bases, and 14 bases stayed unmatched. The CDR3 consists of 15 residues. Germline CDR1 and CDR2: MNHNS and SASEGT. CDR3 in amino acids: CARSIRWDSRQPQHY. CDR3 bases: TGTGCCAGAAGTATACGCTGGGACAGTCGTCAGCCCCAGCATTAT.

Points on this clonotype: At one end, the junction sequence differs from germline, possibly due to a read error. This chain joins TRBV7-9 and TRBJ2-3; TRBD2 might be the D (6 bases). The CDR3 loop spans 14 amino acids. The germline V gene encodes CDR1 SEHNR and CDR2 FQNEAQ (reference sequence). CDR3 loop: CASTPSGSTDTQCF. The CDR3 nucleotides read TGTGCCAGCACCCCCTCCGGGAGTACAGATACGCAGTGTTTT.

J is TRBJ2-7 and V is TRBV7-2, with D perhaps TRBD2 (6 bases). Germline V lookup: CDR1 SGHTA, CDR2 FQGNSA. Trimming shortened V by 7 bases and J by 0 bases, and 16 bases separated the two germline ends. The CDR3 runs to 15 residues. CDR3: CASISAGLLSYEQYF. DNA of the CDR3: TGTGCCAGCATCTCAGCAGGACTACTCTCCTACGAGCAGTACTTC.

For this clonotype: This may be a read error, as it is one base from a much larger clone. The CDR3 region has the DNA TGCACCAGCAGCTTGGTTGGGGAGACCCAGTACTTC. Translation gives CTSSLVGETQYF. This chain joins TRBV5-1 and TRBJ2-5; D is ambiguous. The length of the CDR3 is 12 residues. Germline V gene sequence: CDR1 SGHRS, CDR2 YFSETQ.